The 21 T cell receptor beta chains listed next were all sequenced from one sample in a study of beta chain features in type 1 diabetes. Since all of the isolated RNA was reverse transcribed, expressed TCRB transcripts were what got sequenced. The assay was immunoSEQ multiplex PCR, and TCRdb's table has in-frame clones only and misses some. The table includes around 350,000 clones, 10% to 15% detected once. The specimen was naive CD4+ T cells from blood. The receptor set was obtained from a man younger than 30 in good health.

This clone was counted only a few times. The chain couples TRBV6-1 to TRBJ2-2, with a weak D call TRBD2 (5 bases). Germline V gene data show CDR1 as MNHNS and CDR2 as SASEGT. The CDR3 extends over 14 amino acids. The ends were cut back, 6 bases at V and 3 bases at J, with 11 bases in the middle. CDR3 nucleotide sequence: TGTGCCAGCAGCGGCACGCGGGACACCGGGGAGCTGTTTTTT. As protein: CASSGTRDTGELFF.

This clone has only a few counts. The CDR3 DNA is TGTGCCACCAGCAGAGATACAGGGGAAAGCACAGATACGCAGTATTTT. Encoded protein: CATSRDTGESTDTQYF. V usage is TRBV15 and J usage is TRBJ2-3, with 7 bases fitting TRBD1. V lost 0 bases, J lost 0 bases, and 3 bases stayed unmatched. The CDR3 has 16 residues. Germline V gene lookup returns CDR1 LNHNV and CDR2 YYDKDF (reference sequence).

This clone was found a few times. CDR3 residues: CATHPGQTFSGANVLTF. The CDR3, as DNA: TGCGCCACTCATCCGGGACAGACCTTCTCTGGGGCCAACGTCCTGACTTTC. The rearrangement uses TRBV5-1 and TRBJ2-6; 7 positions agree with TRBD1. The length of the CDR3 is 17 residues. Germline CDR1 is SGHRS and CDR2 is YFSETQ. V lost 9 bases to trimming and J lost 0 bases; unmatched junction nucleotides: 12.

This clone was seen a few times. The chain recombines TRBV7-2 with TRBJ1-2, with a tentative D call TRBD1 (5 bases). With 4 bases removed from V and 0 bases from J, the gap between germline ends came to 9 bases. This CDR3 comprises 14 residues. Germline CDR1 is SGHTA and CDR2 is FQGNSA. The chain's CDR3 is CASSSRVANYGYTF. CDR3 coding DNA: TGTGCCAGCAGCTCCAGGGTAGCTAACTATGGCTACACCTTC. Looking up the rest from reference TRBV7-2 and TRBJ1-2 gives the full variable domain: GAGVSQSPSNKVTEKGKDVELRCDPISGHTALYWYRQSLGQGLEFLIYFQGNSAPDKSGLPSDRFSAERTGGSVSTLTIQRTQQEDSAVYLCASSSRVANYGYTFGSGTRLTVV.

J is TRBJ2-5 and V is TRBV25-1; 7 bases match TRBD1. The CDR3 extends over 15 amino acids. The J segment lost 3 bases and the V segment lost 1 base, leaving 5 bases of the junction unmatched. Germline assignment: CDR1 MGHDK and CDR2 SYGVNS. CDR3 nucleotides: TGTGCCAGCAGTGAATTCACAGGGGCAGAAGAGACCCAGTACTTC. Its protein is CASSEFTGAEETQYF.

The chain is built from TRBV7-2 and TRBJ2-7; D may be TRBD2 (6 bases). This CDR3 has 14 residues. V was shortened by 5 bases and J by 3 bases, with 14 bases between the two germline ends. The V gene's germline CDR1 is SGHTA and CDR2 FQGNSA. The CDR3 spells CASSDRDFRYEQYF. Here the CDR3 DNA reads TGTGCCAGCAGCGACCGGGACTTCCGCTACGAGCAGTACTTC.

The rearrangement links TRBV6-5 to TRBJ2-7, with TRBD2 matching 11 bases. The CDR3 sequence is 16 residues long. Trimming at V came to 0 bases and at J to 2 bases, leaving 3 bases not matched to a gene. Germline V gene data show CDR1 as MNHEY and CDR2 as SVGAGI. The CDR3 spells CASSYSISGRAYEQYF. The CDR3 DNA reads as TGTGCCAGCAGTTACTCGATTAGCGGGAGGGCCTACGAGCAGTACTTC.

This rearrangement joins TRBV30 to TRBJ2-7; TRBD1 agrees at 8 bases. The CDR3 length is 13 residues. Germline V CDR1 and CDR2: GTSNPN, SVGIG (reference sequence). Losses at the gene ends were 0 bases for V and 4 bases for J; bases not matched to a gene: 2. Here the CDR3 DNA reads TGTGCCTGGAGTGTGACAGGGGCGTACGAGCAGTACTTC. It yields the protein CAWSVTGAYEQYF.

This clone has only a few counts. The rearrangement joins TRBV30 to TRBJ2-6; 12 nucleotides match TRBD2. Germline CDR1 GTSNPN, CDR2 SVGIG (reference sequence). The CDR3 totals 16 residues. The chain's CDR3 is CGLAGDASSGANVLTF. CDR3 sequence (DNA): TGTGGACTAGCGGGGGACGCCAGCTCTGGGGCCAACGTCCTGACTTTC.

In this sample, this clone turned up a few times. The rearrangement links TRBV30 to TRBJ1-2; D is perhaps TRBD1 (5 bases). Trimming stripped 0 bases from V and 4 bases from J, with 12 bases between. The CDR3 loop spans 14 amino acids. Germline V CDR1 and CDR2: GTSNPN, SVGIG (reference sequence). CDR3 sequence (DNA): TGTGCCTGGAGTGTTAGGACAACCGTCTATGGCTACACCTTC. Residues: CAWSVRTTVYGYTF. Full variable domain (missing parts from reference TRBV30 and TRBJ1-2): SQTIHQWPATLVQPVGSPLSLECTVEGTSNPNLYWYRQAAGRGLQLLFYSVGIGQISSEVPQNLSASRPQDRQFILSSKKLLLSDSGFYLCAWSVRTTVYGYTFGSGTRLTVV.

This clone was seen more than once but under ten times. This chain uses TRBV5-1 with TRBJ2-2; 10 bases match TRBD2. The germline V gene has CDR1 SGHRS and CDR2 YFSETQ. The CDR3 sequence is 15 residues long. V gave up 1 base and J gave up 8 bases; unmatched junction bases: 5. CDR3 sequence: CASSLSSSGRGELFF. CDR3 nucleotides: TGCGCCAGCAGCTTGTCTTCTAGCGGGAGAGGGGAGCTGTTTTTT.

For this clone: Mismatch with germline at one junction end may stem from a read error. This chain links TRBV7-2 with TRBJ2-5; D gene ambiguous. The germline gives CDR1 SGHTA, CDR2 FQGNSA. The CDR3 consists of 13 residues. CDR3 sequence reads: CASSSGFGETQHF. The CDR3 nucleotides are TGTGCCAGCAGCTCGGGTTTTGGCGAGACCCAGCACTTC. Looking up the rest from reference TRBV7-2 and TRBJ2-5 gives the full variable domain: GAGVSQSPSNKVTEKGKDVELRCDPISGHTALYWYRQSLGQGLEFLIYFQGNSAPDKSGLPSDRFSAERTGGSVSTLTIQRTQQEDSAVYLCASSSGFGETQHFGPGTRLLVL.

This clone was counted between two and nine times. The V call is TRBV7-9, the J call TRBJ2-1; weak D call: TRBD1 (5 bases). Germline loops: CDR1 SEHNR, CDR2 FQNEAQ (reference sequence). The CDR3 loop spans 14 amino acids. The germline V and J ends were trimmed by 5 bases and 4 bases, with 12 bases remaining between them. CDR3 DNA: TGTGCCAGCAGCCCCAGGGCCCCTTACAATGAGCAGTTCTTC. Translated, it gives CASSPRAPYNEQFF. Full variable domain (rest looked up from reference TRBV7-9 and TRBJ2-1): DTGVSQNPRHKITKRGQNVTFRCDPISEHNRLYWYRQTLGQGPEFLTYFQNEAQLEKSRLLSDRFSAERPKGSFSTLEIQRTEQGDSAMYLCASSPRAPYNEQFFGPGTRLTVL.

In this sample, this clone turned up a few times. The rearrangement joins TRBV5-1 to TRBJ2-7, with D possibly being TRBD1 (5 bases). The germline gives CDR1 SGHRS, CDR2 YFSETQ. CDR3 length: 14 residues. Trimming took 3 bases from V and 5 from J, leaving 15 bases between them. DNA for the CDR3: TGCGCCAGCAGCTACGGGCAGGACACCCACGAGCAGTACTTC. Protein sequence: CASSYGQDTHEQYF. The full variable domain, with the rest looked up from reference TRBV5-1 and TRBJ2-7, is KAGVTQTPRYLIKTRGQQVTLSCSPISGHRSVSWYQQTPGQGLQFLFEYFSETQRNKGNFPGRFSGRQFSNSRSEMNVSTLELGDSALYLCASSYGQDTHEQYFGPGTRLTVT.

This clone was recorded a few times. The rearrangement links TRBV6-5 to TRBJ1-4, with D perhaps TRBD1 (6 bases). The CDR3 length is 15 residues. Germline loops: CDR1 MNHEY, CDR2 SVGAGI. With 6 bases removed from V and 2 bases from J, the gap between germline ends came to 13 bases. CDR3 DNA: TGTGCCAGCAGGATAACAGGGAATACTAATGAAAAACTGTTTTTT. Translating gives CASRITGNTNEKLFF.

The CDR3: CASSQLESQGYYGYTF. CDR3 nucleotide sequence: TGTGCCAGCAGCCAATTAGAGTCACAGGGCTACTATGGCTACACCTTC. This chain connects TRBV7-9 to TRBJ1-2, with a possible D match to TRBD1 (6 bases). This CDR3 has 16 amino acids. Deletions cut 5 bases from V and 3 bases from J, with 19 bases between. Germline V gene sequence: CDR1 SEHNR, CDR2 FQNEAQ (reference sequence).

This clone has only a few counts. This chain links TRBV5-1 with TRBJ1-6; TRBD1 matches 9 bases. V trimming: 0 bases; J trimming: 8 bases; junction bases outside the gene matches: 6. The CDR3 spans 16 residues. Germline lookup yields CDR1 SGHRS and CDR2 YFSETQ. The CDR3 DNA reads TGCGCCAGCAGCTTGGCCGGGGACAGGGCGTATTCACCCCTCCACTTT. Translating gives CASSLAGDRAYSPLHF.

The chain joins TRBV25-1 to TRBJ2-7; D might be TRBD1 (6 bases). The V gene lost 5 bases and the J gene lost 7 bases, with 21 bases spanning the gap. Germline V gene lookup returns CDR1 MGHDK and CDR2 SYGVNS. The CDR3 spans 15 residues. CDR3 in amino acids: CASSSREYRVGEQYF. The CDR3 DNA sequence: TGTGCCAGCAGTTCAAGGGAGTACAGGGTGGGTGAGCAGTACTTC.

This clone occurred a few times. The chain combines TRBV4-2 with TRBJ2-7; no definite D call. Deletions cut 0 bases from V and 6 bases from J, with 12 bases between. This CDR3 spans 14 amino acids. The germline CDR1 and CDR2 sequences are LGHNA and YNFKEQ. The CDR3 DNA follows: TGTGCCAGCAGCCAAGATTTGGGTGAGCGCGAGCAGTACTTC. This sequence encodes CASSQDLGEREQYF.

The chain is built from TRBV2 and TRBJ2-1; TRBD2 agrees at 12 bases. The CDR3 totals 14 residues. In germline, CDR1 is SNHLY, CDR2 FYNNEI. The junction had 7 bases not matched to a gene; V was cut back by 8 bases and J by 8 bases. CDR3: CASCRLAGDHEQFF. As DNA, the CDR3 is TGTGCCAGCTGTCGACTAGCGGGAGATCATGAGCAGTTCTTC.

This clone has just a few counts. The CDR3 sequence is CSVEGRAQETQYF. The DNA of the CDR3 is TGCAGCGTTGAAGGCAGGGCCCAAGAGACCCAGTACTTC. The chain joins TRBV29-1 to TRBJ2-5; possibly TRBD1 for D (5 bases). Trimming removed 1 base from V and 1 base from J, with 7 bases in between. Germline V gene lookup returns CDR1 SQVTM and CDR2 ANQGSEA. This CDR3 has 13 residues. Using reference TRBV29-1 and TRBJ2-5 for the parts outside the CDR3, the full variable domain is SAVISQKPSRDICQRGTSLTIQCQVDSQVTMMFWYRQQPGQSLTLIATANQGSEATYESGFVIDKFPISRPNLTFSTLTVSNMSPEDSSIYLCSVEGRAQETQYFGPGTRLLVL.